The entry that follows covers one TCR beta chain sequence. Its matching antigen is unknown. PCR employed 60 Vbeta and 13 Jbeta primers. Assay: immunoSEQ multiplex PCR; the TCRdb copy retains only in-frame clones and omits some. This table holds about 140,000 clones, 75% found once. The sample belongs to a study of cytomegalovirus exposure and HLA in healthy donors. Study-level information: Of all 400 or so donors who were genotyped, around 79% belonged to the Caucasian-associated ancestry cluster.

The study's findings and limits: With DRB1 most and HLA-C fewest, TCR association rates differed between HLA loci in a later analysis. Later on, an analysis tied under 20,000 TCR beta sequences to HLA alleles at 0.05 false discovery rate. The study recorded over 150 TCR beta chains that were cytomegalovirus-associated.

The CDR3 sequence is 14 residues long. CDR1 and CDR2 from the germline V gene are SNHLY and FYNNEI. Trimming removed 6 bases from V and 3 bases from J, with 15 bases in between. Sample: PBMCs. This receptor was identified in a man aged 35-49 years in good health and CMV-seronegative. V is TRBV2 and J is TRBJ2-7; D is perhaps TRBD1 (5 bases). CDR3 nucleotides: TGTGCCAGCAGCCCTCTTGACAGCTACTACGAGCAGTACTTC. It specifies CASSPLDSYYEQYF.